The 23 T cell receptor beta chains below come from one sample, sequenced in a study of cytomegalovirus exposure and HLA in healthy donors. The PCR used 60 Vbeta and 13 Jbeta primers. TCRdb's copy holds only in-frame clones and misses some; the assay was immunoSEQ multiplex PCR. Of 200,000 to 300,000 clones detected, around four fifths appear once; the ten largest clones hold 1.5% to 2.5%. The sequencing sample was made of PBMCs. All receptors come from a woman aged 40 to 50 in good health and CMV-seropositive.

This clone was seen a single time. The chain carries TRBV25-1 and TRBJ2-3; TRBD2 aligns across 10 bases. The trim removed 0 bases at V and 2 bases at J, leaving 5 bases unmatched. CDR1 and CDR2 from the germline V gene are MGHDK and SYGVNS. This CDR3 is built from 17 residues. This CDR3 is CASSEYYLAGDTDTQYF. CDR3 coding DNA: TGTGCCAGCAGTGAATATTACCTAGCGGGAGACACAGATACGCAGTATTTT.

The chain is built from TRBV29-1 and TRBJ1-5; TRBD1 might be the D (6 bases). Trimming took off 4 bases at V and 1 base at J, with 8 bases between the two ends. CDR3 size: 13 residues. CDR1 and CDR2 (germline): SQVTM, ANQGSEA. CDR3 nucleotide sequence: TGCAGCGTTGGACAGGAAAGCAATCAGCCCCAGCATTTT. Amino acids: CSVGQESNQPQHF.

The chain couples TRBV30 to TRBJ2-7; the D gene is possibly TRBD2 (6 bases). There are 15 residues in the CDR3. V was shortened by 0 bases and J by 2 bases, with 14 bases between the two germline ends. Per the germline V gene, CDR1 is GTSNPN and CDR2 is SVGIG (reference sequence). In DNA form, the CDR3 reads TGTGCCTGGAGTGTATCCCTGGCGGGGACCTACGAGCAGTACTTC. Translated, it gives CAWSVSLAGTYEQYF.

This rearrangement joins TRBV29-1 to TRBJ1-1, with 11 bases fitting TRBD1. This CDR3 region has 13 residues. V lost 7 bases, J lost 4 bases, and 5 bases stayed unmatched. Looked up from germline, CDR1 is SQVTM and CDR2 is ANQGSEA. CDR3 nucleotide sequence: TGCAGCGCCCCCGGGACAGGGGGCACTGAAGCTTTCTTT. It codes for CSAPGTGGTEAFF. Variable domain in full (rest from reference TRBV29-1 and TRBJ1-1): SAVISQKPSRDICQRGTSLTIQCQVDSQVTMMFWYRQQPGQSLTLIATANQGSEATYESGFVIDKFPISRPNLTFSTLTVSNMSPEDSSIYLCSAPGTGGTEAFFGQGTRLTVV.

The rearrangement joins TRBV5-1 to TRBJ2-2; 11 nucleotides agree with TRBD2. Per germline, CDR1 SGHRS and CDR2 YFSETQ. This CDR3 region has 15 residues. Unmatched junction bases numbered 2, after V lost 2 bases and J lost 5 bases. The CDR3 DNA is TGCGCCAGCAGCTTCATAGCGGGAGGGACCGGGGAGCTGTTTTTT. Its translation: CASSFIAGGTGELFF.

V and J are TRBV4-3 and TRBJ2-1; weak D call: TRBD2 (6 bases). The V end lost 0 bases, the J end lost 9 bases, and 12 bases lay between the germline ends. The CDR3 consists of 14 residues. Germline values: CDR1 LGHNA, CDR2 YSLEER. The CDR3 loop reads CASSQEDGRTEQFF. DNA for the CDR3: TGCGCCAGCAGCCAAGAAGATGGGAGGACTGAGCAGTTCTTC.

The V call is TRBV5-1, the J call TRBJ2-2; 7 positions agree with TRBD2. The CDR3 contains 14 residues. Trimming at V came to 0 bases and at J to 4 bases, leaving 0 bases not matched to a gene. The germline V gene encodes CDR1 SGHRS and CDR2 YFSETQ. The CDR3 nucleotides read TGCGCCAGCAGCTTGGGACTAGCCACCGGGGAGCTGTTTTTT. This sequence encodes CASSLGLATGELFF. The full variable domain, rest sourced from reference TRBV5-1 and TRBJ2-2, is KAGVTQTPRYLIKTRGQQVTLSCSPISGHRSVSWYQQTPGQGLQFLFEYFSETQRNKGNFPGRFSGRQFSNSRSEMNVSTLELGDSALYLCASSLGLATGELFFGEGSRLTVL.

The chain recombines TRBV25-1 with TRBJ2-3; TRBD1 aligns across 7 bases. Germline V lookup: CDR1 MGHDK, CDR2 SYGVNS. V was clipped by 1 base and J by 6 bases; unmatched bases: 13. The CDR3 covers 17 residues. The CDR3 bases are TGTGCCAGCAGTGAATTTGGCGGACAGGCCCAAGGGGATACGCAGTATTTT. It translates to CASSEFGGQAQGDTQYF. Full variable domain (outside the CDR3, taken from reference TRBV25-1 and TRBJ2-3): EADIYQTPRYLVIGTGKKITLECSQTMGHDKMYWYQQDPGMELHLIHYSYGVNSTEKGDLSSESTVSRIRTEHFPLTLESARPSHTSQYLCASSEFGGQAQGDTQYFGPGTRLTVL.

The chain has TRBV29-1 and TRBJ2-7; the match to TRBD2 covers 7 bases. This CDR3 spans 12 amino acids. Trimming at V came to 6 bases and at J to 6 bases, leaving 8 bases not matched to a gene. CDR1 and CDR2 from the germline V gene are SQVTM and ANQGSEA. The CDR3 sequence: CSVVAGTTEQYF. Written as DNA, the CDR3 is TGCAGCGTGGTAGCGGGCACTACCGAGCAGTACTTC.

This clone occurred once. The CDR3, as DNA: TGTGCCAGTAGTGGGATCGGGGACAGGTTCTCCTACGAGCAGTACTTC. Translating gives CASSGIGDRFSYEQYF. This chain joins TRBV19 and TRBJ2-7; TRBD1 matches 8 bases. CDR1 is LNHDA, CDR2 SQIVND, per germline (reference sequence). CDR3 length equals 16 residues. The V segment lost 5 bases and the J segment 0 bases; nucleotides outside the gene matches: 9.

This clone was detected once. The chain recombines TRBV18 with TRBJ2-7; D unclear. V was cut by 2 bases and J by 7 bases, with 9 bases left in between. Germline lookup yields CDR1 KGHSH and CDR2 LQKENI. There are 12 residues in the CDR3. The CDR3 region is CASSPTSGEQYF. The DNA of the CDR3 is TGTGCCAGCTCACCAACTTCCGGGGAGCAGTACTTC.

The rearrangement links TRBV2 to TRBJ2-7; D uncertain. The V end was cut by 5 bases, the J end by 0 bases, with 5 bases between. The germline gives CDR1 SNHLY, CDR2 FYNNEI. The CDR3 length is 12 residues. CDR3 protein: CASSHNSYEQYF. CDR3 nucleotide sequence: TGTGCCAGCAGTCACAACTCCTACGAGCAGTACTTC.

A single count supports this clone. In nucleotides, the CDR3 is TGTGCCAGCAGCGGAAGCGGGGGCAAATTCTACGAGCAGTACTTC. Translating it yields CASSGSGGKFYEQYF. This chain links TRBV11-2 with TRBJ2-7; 8 nucleotides line up with TRBD2. This CDR3 comprises 15 residues. Germline CDR1 and CDR2: SGHAT and FQNNGV. V shed 5 bases and J 3 bases; nucleotides not matched to a gene: 9. The full variable domain, completed using reference TRBV11-2 and TRBJ2-7, is EAGVAQSPRYKIIEKRQSVAFWCNPISGHATLYWYQQILGQGPKLLIQFQNNGVVDDSQLPKDRFSAERLKGVDSTLKIQPAKLEDSAVYLCASSGSGGKFYEQYFGPGTRLTVT.

The chain employs TRBV10-3 and TRBJ1-4; no definite D call. In germline, CDR1 is ENHRY, CDR2 SYGVKD. The CDR3 has 14 residues. Trimming removed 7 bases at V and 6 bases at J, with 15 bases between. The CDR3 sequence is CAIKDQLEDEKLFF. The DNA for the CDR3 is TGTGCCATCAAAGACCAACTAGAGGATGAAAAACTGTTTTTT.

The chain is built from TRBV4-1 and TRBJ2-7, with TRBD2 matching over 11 bases. CDR1 and CDR2 from the germline V gene are MGHRA and YSYEKL. This CDR3 is 15 amino acids long. V trimming: 5 bases; J trimming: 2 bases; junction bases outside the gene matches: 5. The CDR3 loop reads CASSGTSGSTYEQYF. The DNA for the CDR3 is TGCGCCAGCAGCGGCACTAGCGGGAGCACCTACGAGCAGTACTTC.

The chain carries TRBV7-8 and TRBJ1-6, with D maybe TRBD1 (6 bases). The CDR3 has 19 residues. V was shortened by 1 base and J by 0 bases, with 16 bases between the two germline ends. Germline V lookup: CDR1 SGHVS, CDR2 FQNEAQ. Here the CDR3 reads CASSLGSGGLSSYNSPLHF. CDR3 coding DNA: TGTGCCAGCAGCTTAGGGTCGGGGGGCTTGAGCTCCTATAATTCACCCCTCCACTTT.

This chain links TRBV6-5 with TRBJ1-2, with D perhaps TRBD1 (5 bases). V lost 4 bases and J 4 bases, leaving 13 bases between the germline ends. The CDR3 contains 14 residues. Germline-derived CDR1 and CDR2 are MNHEY and SVGAGI. The CDR3 nucleotides read TGTGCCAGCAGTTCCCCCAGGGAATTCTATGGCTACACCTTC. It encodes CASSSPREFYGYTF.

DNA of the CDR3: TGCGCCAGCAGCTACCCCAGGGACACTGAAGCTTTCTTT. Amino acid sequence: CASSYPRDTEAFF. The chain is built from TRBV5-1 and TRBJ1-1; TRBD1 is a possible D gene (5 bases). V was pared by 3 bases and J by 3 bases, with 9 bases between. CDR1 is SGHRS and CDR2 is YFSETQ in the germline V gene. There are 13 residues in the CDR3.

This clone was recorded once. J is TRBJ1-5 and V is TRBV19; possibly TRBD1 for D (6 bases). The CDR3 length is 15 residues. V dropped 9 bases and J dropped 0 bases, with 15 bases sitting between them. Germline V gene sequence: CDR1 LNHDA, CDR2 SQIVND (reference sequence). The CDR3 reads CASTPGGASNQPQHF. As DNA, the CDR3 is TGTGCCAGCACCCCCGGGGGGGCTAGCAATCAGCCCCAGCATTTT.

V usage is TRBV28 and J usage is TRBJ2-3; 8 positions agree with TRBD1. The CDR3 has 14 amino acids. V lost 5 bases and J lost 4; bases outside the gene matches: 5. The V gene's germline CDR1 is MDHEN and CDR2 SYDVKM. CDR3 sequence: CASSPWTGSDTQYF. The CDR3 nucleotides read TGTGCCAGCAGTCCCTGGACAGGGTCAGATACGCAGTATTTT.

The chain joins TRBV7-3 to TRBJ2-3; D is unresolved. There are 15 residues in the CDR3. CDR1 SGHTA and CDR2 FQGTGA come from the germline V gene. The V and J ends lost 6 bases and 2 bases respectively, with 15 bases between them. This chain's CDR3 is CASSPRVVDTDTQYF. The DNA for the CDR3 is TGTGCCAGCAGTCCCCGTGTAGTAGACACAGATACGCAGTATTTT.

This clone has more than one count but fewer than ten. The rearrangement links TRBV27 to TRBJ1-1; D gene ambiguous. Germline lookup yields CDR1 MNHEY and CDR2 SMNVEV (reference sequence). The CDR3 consists of 11 residues. The V end lost 7 bases, the J end lost 10 bases, and 13 bases lay between the germline ends. CDR3 in amino acids: CASIGVVGAFF. The CDR3, as DNA: TGTGCCAGCATCGGGGTGGTGGGAGCTTTCTTT.

This clone was counted only a few times. The chain carries TRBV27 and TRBJ2-7; no clear D. Trimming removed 6 bases at V and 4 bases at J, with 16 bases between. CDR1 MNHEY and CDR2 SMNVEV come from the germline V gene (reference sequence). There are 14 residues in the CDR3. The CDR3 region has the DNA TGTGCCAGCAGCCTTCGGAGTACCTCTTACGAGCAGTACTTC. It codes for CASSLRSTSYEQYF.